The 5 T cell receptor beta chains given below trace back to one sample, sequenced in a study of regulatory T cells in long-lasting Graves disease. Time point defined: persistent/refractory GD, antithyroid drugs over 5 years with positive TRAb. From RNA extracted from PBMCs, the TCR library was made. Investigators prepared the TCR beta libraries by applying iRepertoire HTBI primers and Arm-PCR of CDR3 regions. TCRdb recomputed calls from the multiplex PCR reads with MiXCR, one row per CDR3 protein. The sample holds about 430,000 distinct CDR3 sequences, roughly 23% seen once. Here the sequenced sample was peripheral blood mononuclear cells (PBMCs), taken when the disease was refractory, from a patient treated with antithyroid drugs. Receptors were obtained from a female donor with Graves disease.

This clonotype showed up many times. The V call is TRBV6-5, the J call TRBJ2-6; the match to TRBD1 covers 9 bases. J gave up 0 bases and V 2 bases, and 2 bases lay outside the gene matches. CDR3 length: 17 residues. CDR1 and CDR2 from the germline V gene are MNHEY and SVGAGI. The CDR3 bases are TGTGCCAGCAGTTACGGGACAGGGACCTCTGGGGCCAACGTCCTGACTTTC. Encoded protein: CASSYGTGTSGANVLTF.

There are many counts of this clonotype. J is TRBJ2-5 and V is TRBV3-1; TRBD2 aligns across 8 bases. Looked up from germline, CDR1 is LGHDT and CDR2 is YNNKEL (reference sequence). V was pared by 5 bases and J by 6 bases, with 8 bases of the junction left unmatched. This CDR3 spans 14 amino acids. As DNA, the CDR3 is TGTGCCAGCAGCGGTTTTAGCGGGATCCAGACCCAGTACTTC. This codes for CASSGFSGIQTQYF.

As regards this clonotype: A far larger clone is a single base away, which makes a read error likely. Likely a read error: the CDR3 ends without its conserved phenylalanine or tryptophan. The chain recombines TRBV24-1 with TRBJ2-7, with 9 positions matching TRBD1. V trimming: 7 bases; J trimming: 3 bases; junction bases outside the gene matches: 6. The CDR3 consists of 14 residues. Germline values: CDR1 KGHDR, CDR2 SFDVKD. The CDR3 DNA is TGTGCCACCAGCACTGGGACAGGGAGCTACGAGCAGTACTCC. It translates to CATSTGTGSYEQYS.

This clonotype was recorded a few times. The chain is built from TRBV11-3 and TRBJ2-2; the D gene is possibly TRBD1 (8 bases). The V and J ends lost 5 bases and 7 bases respectively, with 20 bases between them. The V gene's germline CDR1 is SGHNT and CDR2 YENEEA. The CDR3 covers 16 residues. CDR3 coding DNA: TGTGCCAGCAGCCCCCAACGGACAGGGAGGGACGGGGAGCTGTTTTTT. Its translation is CASSPQRTGRDGELFF.

This clonotype appeared a few times. This chain joins TRBV19 and TRBJ1-4; no clear D. V shed 5 bases and J shed 8 bases, with 12 bases lying between them. This CDR3 region has 13 residues. CDR1 is LNHDA, CDR2 SQIVND, per germline (reference sequence). The CDR3 DNA sequence: TGTGCCAGTAGTTGGGCAGAAGGAGAAAAACTGTTTTTT. Amino acid sequence: CASSWAEGEKLFF. The full variable domain, with the rest looked up from reference TRBV19 and TRBJ1-4, is DGGITQSPKYLFRKEGQNVTLSCEQNLNHDAMYWYRQDPGQGLRLIYYSQIVNDFQKGDIAEGYSVSREKKESFPLTVTSAQKNPTAFYLCASSWAEGEKLFFGSGTQLSVL.